The 15 T cell receptor beta chains below were found in one sample sequenced in a study of radiation and T cells in renal cell carcinoma. The time point was: baseline pretreatment blood. Treatment here: 15 Gy SBRT to primary tumor, nephrectomy 4 weeks later. TCRdb's copy holds only in-frame clones and misses some; the assay was immunoSEQ multiplex PCR. Of some 110,000 clones in the sample, approximately 82% were seen once. The material sequenced was blood, taken from a patient whose treatment included radiotherapy and nephrectomy. The receptor source for this set is a woman aged 55-69 years with renal cell carcinoma.

Only a few counts were recorded for this clone. V and J are TRBV6-5 and TRBJ1-5; D is unresolved. Trimming shortened V by 0 bases and J by 0 bases, and 6 bases separated the two germline ends. The CDR3 contains 15 residues. CDR1 is MNHEY, CDR2 SVGAGI, per germline. The CDR3 coding sequence is TGTGCCAGCAGTTACTCGATCCATAGCAATCAGCCCCAGCATTTT. Amino acids: CASSYSIHSNQPQHF.

This clone has only one observation. The rearrangement links TRBV10-1 to TRBJ2-1; 7 bases fit TRBD2. With V trimmed by 4 bases and J by 2 bases, 8 bases remained unmatched. Germline V gene sequence: CDR1 WNHNN, CDR2 SYGVQD (reference sequence). The CDR3 contains 16 residues. CDR3 loop: CASSGVGGSPYNEQFF. CDR3 in DNA: TGCGCCAGCAGTGGCGTCGGCGGGAGCCCCTACAATGAGCAGTTCTTC.

V usage is TRBV7-9 and J usage is TRBJ1-1; tentative D call: TRBD1 (6 bases). The CDR3 totals 16 residues. The V gene lost 1 base and the J gene lost 0 bases, with 12 bases spanning the gap. Germline V gene lookup returns CDR1 SEHNR and CDR2 FQNEAQ (reference sequence). The CDR3 sequence is CASSLDLYRVNTEAFF. The CDR3 region has the DNA TGTGCCAGCAGCTTAGATTTGTACAGGGTGAACACTGAAGCTTTCTTT.

J is TRBJ2-7 and V is TRBV11-1; D is unresolved. Germline V gives CDR1 SGHAT, CDR2 FQDESV (reference sequence). This CDR3 comprises 12 residues. The V end lost 5 bases, the J end lost 3 bases, and 8 bases lay between the germline ends. This CDR3 reads CASSHLDYEQYF. The CDR3 region has the DNA TGTGCCAGCAGCCATCTAGACTACGAGCAGTACTTC.

The rearrangement links TRBV2 to TRBJ1-1; D not resolved. CDR1 and CDR2 (germline): SNHLY, FYNNEI. This CDR3 has 13 residues. V lost 4 bases and J 6 bases, leaving 12 bases between the germline ends. The CDR3 DNA sequence: TGTGCCAGCAGTGGAGATCCCTTGCCTGAAGCTTTCTTT. Protein product: CASSGDPLPEAFF.

The chain links TRBV6-1 to TRBJ2-7; D may match TRBD1 or TRBD2 (6 bases each). The CDR3 covers 14 residues. CDR1 and CDR2 from the germline V gene are MNHNS and SASEGT. V shed 2 bases and J shed 5 bases, with 13 bases lying between them. This CDR3 is CASSERGGGNEQYF. CDR3 nucleotides: TGTGCCAGCAGTGAAAGAGGGGGAGGTAACGAGCAGTACTTC.

This clone has only a few counts. V usage is TRBV18 and J usage is TRBJ2-1; no definite D call. Germline loops: CDR1 KGHSH, CDR2 LQKENI. Trimming shortened V by 1 base and J by 8 bases, and 6 bases separated the two germline ends. There are 12 residues in the CDR3. CDR3 in amino acids: CASSPRGDEQFF. The CDR3 DNA reads as TGTGCCAGCTCACCACGTGGGGATGAGCAGTTCTTC.

This clone appeared once. The V and J genes are TRBV10-2 and TRBJ1-5; D uncertain. Germline-derived CDR1 and CDR2 are WSHSY and SAAADI. V was cut by 3 bases and J by 5 bases, with 17 bases left in between. This CDR3 has 16 residues. This CDR3 reads CASSDMYRSSDQPQHF. The CDR3 DNA is TGCGCCAGCAGTGATATGTATAGGTCATCCGATCAGCCCCAGCATTTT.

CDR3 coding DNA: TGTGCCAGCAGTTTAGGAGGGGGAAATGGAAACACCATATATTTT. This translates into CASSLGGGNGNTIYF. The chain combines TRBV28 with TRBJ1-3; D perhaps matches TRBD1 (6 bases). The V gene lost 2 bases and the J gene lost 3 bases, with 11 bases spanning the gap. This CDR3 region has 15 residues. CDR1 and CDR2 (germline): MDHEN, SYDVKM.

This chain uses TRBV5-1 with TRBJ2-2, with TRBD1 identical over 7 bases. Looked up from germline, CDR1 is SGHRS and CDR2 is YFSETQ. The CDR3 has 13 residues. Trimming cost V 4 bases and J 6 bases; bases outside gene matches: 3. CDR3 coding DNA: TGCGCCAGCAGCCCCGGGACAGCCGGGGAGCTGTTTTTT. This codes for CASSPGTAGELFF.

The rearrangement links TRBV19 to TRBJ2-7, with TRBD1 matching over 9 bases. The V gene end was trimmed by 6 bases and the J gene end by 5 bases; junction bases not matched to a gene: 11. The CDR3 is made up of 15 amino acids. Germline V CDR1 and CDR2: LNHDA, SQIVND (reference sequence). This chain's CDR3 is CASSPNEDRGNEQYF. Here the CDR3 DNA reads TGTGCCAGTAGCCCAAATGAGGACAGGGGTAACGAGCAGTACTTC.

V is TRBV9 and J is TRBJ1-2; D gene uncertain. V was cut by 4 bases and J by 4 bases, with 11 bases left in between. This CDR3 is built from 13 residues. In germline, CDR1 is SGDLS, CDR2 YYNGEE. For the CDR3, the DNA is TGTGCCAGCAGCAACCCCCAGAGCTATGGCTACACCTTC. It is translated as CASSNPQSYGYTF.

This clone was recorded a few times. This chain joins TRBV19 and TRBJ1-1; D unclear. The length of the CDR3 is 16 residues. Per germline, CDR1 LNHDA and CDR2 SQIVND (reference sequence). V was trimmed by 3 bases and J by 0 bases, leaving 14 bases between them. CDR3 nucleotides: TGTGCCAGTAGTATGGCGGGTAGTTATCTGAACACTGAAGCTTTCTTT. This sequence encodes CASSMAGSYLNTEAFF.

This clone was observed once. This chain joins TRBV7-9 and TRBJ2-7, with 13 nucleotides matching TRBD2. In germline, CDR1 is SEHNR, CDR2 FQNEAQ (reference sequence). This CDR3 spans 16 amino acids. Trimming at V came to 4 bases and at J to 8 bases, leaving 11 bases not matched to a gene. For the CDR3, the DNA is TGTGCCAGCAGCTCTTTACTAGCGGGAGGGGGGCTCCAGCAGTACTTC. It codes for CASSSLLAGGGLQQYF.

This chain connects TRBV7-2 to TRBJ2-7; D is ambiguous. From germline, CDR1 is SGHTA and CDR2 FQGNSA. V lost 1 base, J lost 0 bases, and 7 bases lay in between. The CDR3 length is 14 residues. This chain's CDR3 is CASSLDPGSYEQYF. CDR3 sequence (DNA): TGTGCCAGCAGCTTAGACCCGGGCTCCTACGAGCAGTACTTC.